The source of this T cell receptor (beta chain) is a study of vaccination and CD4 T cells after COVID-19 (dated by TCRdb to between 2021 and 2023). As for the study more broadly: Six males and four females were included in the convalescent cohort, with two Hispanic individuals, seven Caucasians, two Asians and one multiracial person represented. In 10 COVID-19 convalescent patients and a handful of infection-naive healthy vaccine recipients, researchers compared the spike-specific CD4+ TCR repertoire from before mRNA vaccination with the repertoire from after. The cultures were stimulated with overlapping spike peptide pools from SARS-CoV-2 and from the common cold coronaviruses HCoV-NL63, HCoV-OC43 and HCoV-229E. Post-COVID blood samples were collected from convalescent patients a median of around 100 days after diagnosis, with a range of about 35 to 180 days. The time from the second vaccine dose to post-vaccine blood sampling had a median of roughly 77 days and ranged from 14 to 241 days. Control cultures used a CEFX viral epitope pool as positive control, an HIV-1 Nef peptide pool as negative control, or no peptide. Memory CD4+ T cell crossreactivity between SARS-CoV-2 and common cold coronavirus spike proteins was assessed at the TCR clonotype level in an earlier paper using these donors. Participants got two doses of the Pfizer-BioNTech BNT162b2 vaccine (n=8) or two doses of the Moderna mRNA-1273 vaccine (n=2).

Study-wide conclusions, independent of this receptor: Relatively few convalescent patients were included in the study, and early timepoints after natural infection were not analyzed. Of the vaccine-specific clones found in convalescent patients, nearly all (304 of 307) were mono-reactive for SARS-CoV-2 spike instead of being cross-reactive with common cold coronaviruses. The median count of SARS-CoV-2-reactive clonotypes went up from 21 after infection to 38 after vaccination, although the change was not significant. In convalescent patients, a median 86.3% of post-vaccine SARS-CoV-2-reactive clones were detected only after vaccination, and vaccine-specific priming was suggested by this finding.

Libraries were built with PCR. TCR sequencing of DNA from cultured CD4+ T cells used the Oncomine TCR Beta short-read assay at the Johns Hopkins FTIC core. The QIAamp micro DNA kit was used to extract genomic DNA from the cultured CD4+ T cells. Oncomine TCR Beta libraries made from cultured CD4+ T cells were pooled using unique dual indexes and sequenced on an Illumina iSeq 100. In the original analysis: Non-productive sequences were removed, and CDR3s not starting with C, not ending with F or W, or shorter than 7 amino acids were discarded. Antigen-specific clonotypes were identified using the MANAFEST web application through comparison of peptide-stimulated wells with reference and other culture wells. To be called positive, a clone needed an FDR below 0.05, an odds ratio above 5, and a productive frequency above 0.1% in at least two of three replicate wells. Clonotypes that were significantly expanded in both SARS-CoV-2 spike wells and at least one common cold coronavirus spike condition were defined as cross-reactive. Levenshtein distances (stringdist) and unrooted phylogenetic trees (ape) in R version 3.6.1 were used to assess CDR3 homology. TCRdb reanalyzed the raw reads on its own, using fastp at Q25 for trimming and MiXCR for clone calling, and kept in-frame beta chains. Every entry covers one CDR3 protein and lists the most common genes and DNA from its rows. In this record, the V and J calls reflect TCRdb's handling and not the investigators' own analysis. Present in this sample are about 7,600 distinct CDR3 sequences, approximately 51% of which were seen just once. The ten largest make up 24% of the sample.

The treatment or condition label of this sample denotes: roughly ten-day PBMC culture with coronavirus spike peptide pools or control peptides (ViraFEST assay). CD4+ T cells from unexposed donors were collected before the COVID-19 pandemic (2011-2018). To expand antigen-specific T cells with peptide pools and then pick out the expanded clonotypes through TCR sequencing, the study relied on the ViraFEST assay. Each well held 2.2 million or so PBMCs cultured in IMDM containing around 5% human AB serum and around 9.2 IU/ml IL-2, with about 9.1 ug/ml peptide pools added. Half of the culture medium was replaced with fresh IL-2-containing medium on days 3 and 7. After approximately eleven days of culture, CD4+ T cells were isolated by negative selection with the EasySep CD4+ T cell isolation kit. As cell number allowed, CD4+ T cells from unexposed donors were tested for reactivity to SARS-CoV-2 S and N and to four common cold coronavirus spike pools. Ficoll-Paque Plus gradient centrifugation was used to isolate PBMCs from whole blood, and the isolated PBMCs were then either used fresh or cryopreserved at -140C. Triplicate wells were generally used for each culture condition. The leukapheresis product used for the unexposed donors was purchased from a commercial source.

A word on this clonotype: Its binding antigen is unknown. Base qualities are not provided; no much larger clone lies one nucleotide away.

Inclusive of the bounding cysteine and phenylalanine, the CDR3 is 15 residues long. Left in the record is the CDR3 DNA by itself, 45 bases read in frame from the first base. The CDR1 and CDR2 encoded by the germline V gene (reference sequence) are DFQATT and SNEGSKA. Relative to germline, V is 4 bases shorter and J is 3 bases shorter, with 15 bases between their ends. The V and J segments used are TRBV20-1 and TRBJ2-2, with the identity of the D gene unclear. What was sequenced was CD4+ T cells from blood, cultured in vitro. This clonotype was sampled from a human donor in good health. In nucleotide form, the sequence is TGCAGTGCTAAAATGCTGGCAGAACACACCGGGGAGCTGTTTTTT. Its protein is CSAKMLAEHTGELFF.